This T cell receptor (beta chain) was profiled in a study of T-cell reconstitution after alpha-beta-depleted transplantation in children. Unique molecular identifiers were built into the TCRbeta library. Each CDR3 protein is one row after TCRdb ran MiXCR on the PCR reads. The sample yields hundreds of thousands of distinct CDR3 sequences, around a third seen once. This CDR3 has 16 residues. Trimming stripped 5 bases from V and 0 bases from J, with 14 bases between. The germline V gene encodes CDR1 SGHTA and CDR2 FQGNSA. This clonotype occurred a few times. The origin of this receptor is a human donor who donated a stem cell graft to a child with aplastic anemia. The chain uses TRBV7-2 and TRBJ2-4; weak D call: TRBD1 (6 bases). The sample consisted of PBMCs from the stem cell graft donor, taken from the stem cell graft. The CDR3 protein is CASSPRQDPAKNIQYF. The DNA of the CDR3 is TGTGCCAGCAGCCCGCGACAGGATCCAGCCAAAAACATTCAGTACTTC.